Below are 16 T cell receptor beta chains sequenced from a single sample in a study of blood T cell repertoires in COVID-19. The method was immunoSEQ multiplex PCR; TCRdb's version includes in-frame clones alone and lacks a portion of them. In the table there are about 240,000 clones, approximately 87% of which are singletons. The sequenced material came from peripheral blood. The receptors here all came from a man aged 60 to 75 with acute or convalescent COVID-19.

Here the CDR3 reads CAWSGSGGASGNTIYF. As DNA, the CDR3 is TGTGCCTGGAGTGGATCGGGGGGGGCTTCTGGAAACACCATATATTTT. V gene TRBV30 combines with J gene TRBJ1-3; a weak D match, TRBD1 (6 bases). Deletions cut 1 base from V and 1 base from J, with 14 bases between. This CDR3 contains 16 residues. The germline V gene has CDR1 GTSNPN and CDR2 SVGIG (reference sequence).

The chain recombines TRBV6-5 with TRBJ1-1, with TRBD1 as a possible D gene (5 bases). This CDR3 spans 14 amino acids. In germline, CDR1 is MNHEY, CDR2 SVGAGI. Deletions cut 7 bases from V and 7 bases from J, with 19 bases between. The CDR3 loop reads CASTQTRDSLEAFF. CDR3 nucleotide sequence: TGTGCCAGCACCCAGACCCGGGACTCACTTGAAGCTTTCTTT.

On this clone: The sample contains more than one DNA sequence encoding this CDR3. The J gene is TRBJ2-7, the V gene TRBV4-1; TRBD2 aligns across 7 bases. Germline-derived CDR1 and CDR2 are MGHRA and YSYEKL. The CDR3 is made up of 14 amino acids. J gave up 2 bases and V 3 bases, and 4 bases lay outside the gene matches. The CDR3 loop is CASSQAGAAYEQYF. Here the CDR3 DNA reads TGCGCCAGCAGCCAGGCGGGAGCTGCCTACGAGCAGTACTTC.

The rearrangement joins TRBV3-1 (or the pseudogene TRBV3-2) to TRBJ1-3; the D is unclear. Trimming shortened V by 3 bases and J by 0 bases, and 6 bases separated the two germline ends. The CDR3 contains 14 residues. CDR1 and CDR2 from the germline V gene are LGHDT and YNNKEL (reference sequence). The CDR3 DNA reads TGTGCCAGCAGCCAGGGGAGCTCTGGAAACACCATATATTTT. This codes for CASSQGSSGNTIYF.

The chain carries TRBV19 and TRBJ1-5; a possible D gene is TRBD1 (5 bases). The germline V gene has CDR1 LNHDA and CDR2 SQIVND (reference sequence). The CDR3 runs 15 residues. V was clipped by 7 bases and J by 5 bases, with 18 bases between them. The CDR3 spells CASTRSGGVYQPQHF. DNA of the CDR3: TGTGCCAGTACTCGTAGCGGGGGTGTTTATCAGCCCCAGCATTTT.

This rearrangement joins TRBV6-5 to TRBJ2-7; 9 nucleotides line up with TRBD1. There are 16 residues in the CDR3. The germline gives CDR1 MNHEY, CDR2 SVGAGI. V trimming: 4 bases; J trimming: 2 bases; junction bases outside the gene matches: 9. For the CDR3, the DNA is TGTGCCAGCAGTTCCACCCCCGGGACAGGGACCTACGAGCAGTACTTC. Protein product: CASSSTPGTGTYEQYF.

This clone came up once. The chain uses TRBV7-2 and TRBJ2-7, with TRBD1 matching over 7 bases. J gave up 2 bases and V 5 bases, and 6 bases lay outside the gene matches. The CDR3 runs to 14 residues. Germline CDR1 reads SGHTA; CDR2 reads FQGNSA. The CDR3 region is CASSPTGDPYEQYF. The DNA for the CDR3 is TGTGCCAGCAGCCCCACAGGGGACCCCTACGAGCAGTACTTC.

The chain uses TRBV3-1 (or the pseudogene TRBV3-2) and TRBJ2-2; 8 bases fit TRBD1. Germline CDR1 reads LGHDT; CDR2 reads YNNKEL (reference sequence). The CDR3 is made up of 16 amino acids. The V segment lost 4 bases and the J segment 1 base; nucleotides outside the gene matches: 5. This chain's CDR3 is CASSRSTGVNTGELFF. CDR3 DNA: TGTGCCAGCAGCCGATCGACAGGGGTGAACACCGGGGAGCTGTTTTTT.

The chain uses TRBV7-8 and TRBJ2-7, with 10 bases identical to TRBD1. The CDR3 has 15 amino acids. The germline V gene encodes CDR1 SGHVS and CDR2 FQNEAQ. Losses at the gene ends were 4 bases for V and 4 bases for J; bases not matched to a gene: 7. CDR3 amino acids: CASSSYRDRGYEQYF. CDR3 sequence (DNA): TGTGCCAGCAGCTCCTACCGGGACAGGGGTTACGAGCAGTACTTC.

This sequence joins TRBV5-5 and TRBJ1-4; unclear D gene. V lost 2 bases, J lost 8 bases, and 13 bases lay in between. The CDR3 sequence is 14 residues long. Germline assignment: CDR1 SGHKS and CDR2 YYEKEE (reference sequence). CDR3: CASSFEWGGEKLFF. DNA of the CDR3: TGTGCCAGCAGCTTTGAGTGGGGAGGGGAAAAACTGTTTTTT.

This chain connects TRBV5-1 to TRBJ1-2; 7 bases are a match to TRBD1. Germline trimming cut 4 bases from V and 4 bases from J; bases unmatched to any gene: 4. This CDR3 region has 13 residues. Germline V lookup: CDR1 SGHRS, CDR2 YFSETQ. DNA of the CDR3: TGCGCCAGCAGCCCGGGACAGATCTATGGCTACACCTTC. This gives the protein CASSPGQIYGYTF. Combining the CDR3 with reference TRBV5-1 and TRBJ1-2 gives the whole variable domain KAGVTQTPRYLIKTRGQQVTLSCSPISGHRSVSWYQQTPGQGLQFLFEYFSETQRNKGNFPGRFSGRQFSNSRSEMNVSTLELGDSALYLCASSPGQIYGYTFGSGTRLTVV.

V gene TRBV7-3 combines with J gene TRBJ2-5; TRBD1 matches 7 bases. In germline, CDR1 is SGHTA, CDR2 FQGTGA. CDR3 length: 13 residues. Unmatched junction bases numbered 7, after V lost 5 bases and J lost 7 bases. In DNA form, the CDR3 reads TGTGCCAGCAGCCCAGGACAGGCGGGGACCCAGTACTTC. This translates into CASSPGQAGTQYF.

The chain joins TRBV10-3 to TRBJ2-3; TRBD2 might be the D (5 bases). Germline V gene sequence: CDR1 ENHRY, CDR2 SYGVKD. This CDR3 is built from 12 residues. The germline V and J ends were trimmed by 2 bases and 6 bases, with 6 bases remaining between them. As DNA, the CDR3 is TGTGCCATCAGTGAGCCGGGGGATACGCAGTATTTT. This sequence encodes CAISEPGDTQYF.

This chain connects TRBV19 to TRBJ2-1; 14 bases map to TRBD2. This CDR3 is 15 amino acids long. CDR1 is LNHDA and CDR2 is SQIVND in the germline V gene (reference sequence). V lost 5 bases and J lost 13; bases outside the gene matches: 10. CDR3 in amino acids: CASSPGTSGSRSQFF. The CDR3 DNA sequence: TGTGCCAGTAGTCCGGGGACTAGCGGGAGTAGAAGCCAGTTCTTC.

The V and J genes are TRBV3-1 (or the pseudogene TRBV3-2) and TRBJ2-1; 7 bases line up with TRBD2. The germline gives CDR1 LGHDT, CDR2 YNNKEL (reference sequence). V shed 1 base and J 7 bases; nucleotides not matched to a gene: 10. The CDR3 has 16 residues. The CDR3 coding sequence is TGTGCCAGCAGCCAAGTGTTCTGGACTAGTTGGAATGAGCAGTTCTTC. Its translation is CASSQVFWTSWNEQFF.

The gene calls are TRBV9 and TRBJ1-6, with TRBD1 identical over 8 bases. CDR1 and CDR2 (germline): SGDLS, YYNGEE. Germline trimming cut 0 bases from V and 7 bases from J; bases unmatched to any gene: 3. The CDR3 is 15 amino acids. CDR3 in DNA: TGTGCCAGCAGCGTAGGGGGACAGGCAAATTCACCCCTCCACTTT. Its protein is CASSVGGQANSPLHF.